The present T cell receptor beta chain was sequenced within a study of T cells after yellow fever vaccination (dated by TCRdb to between 2018 and 2020). Regarding the research as a whole: Libraries from fractions with low cell numbers were prepared with the SMART-Seq v4 Ultra Low Input RNA kit. Bulk TCR alpha and beta repertoires were sequenced longitudinally to track T-cell clones before and after primary and booster YFV17D yellow fever vaccination. The cohort comprised two healthy male donors, one aged 18 to 30 and one aged 30 to 40 years. Blood samples were taken at several timepoints before and after primary and secondary immunization, and bulk PBMC replicates and cell subsets were isolated.

The sample's treatment or condition label, in plain terms: live attenuated yellow fever vaccine strain. At each blood-draw timepoint, two biological replicates of bulk PBMCs were collected. A standard Ficoll-Paque protocol was used to isolate PBMCs from peripheral blood. TriZol was used to extract RNA from bulk PBMCs, from CD4 and CD8 fractions, and from dextramer-positive and dextramer-negative fractions. The sample holds a few counts of this clonotype. No cognate antigen has been identified for it. No base-level quality is on record; no much larger clone is a single base apart. The CDR3 has 13 amino acids, counting the end cysteine and phenylalanine. Of all the DNA, just the CDR3 is kept, 39 bases in frame from base 1. The V end loses 3 bases and the J end loses 4 bases, and a stretch of 9 bases separates them. TCR cDNA was synthesized by 5'RACE template switching, which introduced a universal primer site and unique molecular identifiers. Priming of cDNA synthesis was performed from both the TCR alpha and TCR beta constant segments. Two PCR steps were used to amplify libraries, with sample barcodes and sequencing adapters being added in the second step. Sequencing of libraries was performed on Illumina HiSeq 2500 (2x100 bp) or NovaSeq (2x150 bp). Turning to the authors' computational methods: Reads were demultiplexed and collapsed into UMI consensus sequences with MIGEC, and V(D)J alignment was performed with MiXCR. Vaccine-responding clonotypes were identified with edgeR using replicate PBMC samples, with FDR below 0.01 and a log2 fold change above 5 up to day 15 being required. CD4 or CD8 identity was assigned to each bulk clonotype according to whether the clonotype was present at higher abundance in the sequenced CD4 repertoire or the sequenced CD8 repertoire. TCRdb's own reprocessing of the public reads used fastp at Q25 and MiXCR and kept productive beta chains. Identical CDR3 protein sequences are pooled into one entry, listed with their most common genes and DNA. The V and J calls here are based on TCRdb, not the publication. The sample profile shows roughly 300,000 distinct CDR3 sequences; 7% to 9% of them were found once. Jointly, the top ten make up 17% of the sample.

Results the study describes overall, beyond this receptor: After the booster, most of the clones that had expanded following primary vaccination were detected again (roughly 97% of CD4 and 88% of CD8), which suggests that memory was broadly maintained. Because the study included only a couple of donors, the extent to which the findings can be generalized is limited. A small fraction of clonotypes appeared in both the CD4 and CD8 compartments, likely as a result of convergent recombination. The secondary T-cell response was found to be weaker but faster than the primary response, with a peak reached on day 5 rather than on day 15. Computational filtering was needed because FACS-sorted repertoires could contain abundant contaminating clonotypes from the bulk population.

The specimen was PBMCs, collected approximately 47 days after the first yellow fever vaccination. The clonotype was recovered from a young man who received the YFV17D yellow fever vaccine. This chain is built from TRBV12-3 or TRBV12-4 and TRBJ1-1, with no confident D gene call. The CDR3 has the sequence CASSLAEGTEAFF. The bases read TGTGCCAGCAGTTTGGCCGAGGGCACTGAAGCTTTCTTT.